This T cell receptor (beta chain) is from a study of beta chain features in type 1 diabetes listed by TCRdb under 2018. Background on the whole study: No differences in mean age, gender distribution, total cell number or subset yield were found between patients and healthy donors. A total of about 99,000,000 sorted cells were examined across all samples, and RNA yield correlated strongly with the number of cells per subset. In the study, recently diagnosed type 1 diabetes patients and matched healthy donors were compared on the TCRB repertoires of their sorted circulating CD4+ T cell subsets. Naive and central memory subsets were obtained from all 30 or so donors, but regulatory and stem cell-like memory subsets were isolated from only 8 patients and roughly eight healthy donors.

The entire amount of isolated RNA was reverse transcribed using the High Capacity cDNA Reverse Transcription Kit, so the sequenced TCRB transcripts were expressed ones. Deep immunoSEQ sequencing was applied to naive, central memory and regulatory T cell samples, giving an average of roughly 3.3 million total reads per sample. Sorted cells were lysed in RLT buffer, and RNA was extracted using DNase-treated RNeasy Micro or Mini kits according to cell number. Each cell subset was processed on its own to prevent cross-contamination, while patient and healthy donor samples were processed together. The immunoSEQ multiplex PCR was used to amplify TCRB sequences from cDNA, generating 87-bp fragments that spanned the CDR3 region. Sequencing of the amplicons was done on the Illumina HiSeq platform. Concerning the study's data processing: Synthetic template baselines were used to correct PCR bias computationally, reads within Hamming distance 2 were collapsed, and singletons that could not be merged were discarded. By aligning reads against IMGT, V, D and J genes, CDR3 length, and insertions or deletions at six rearrangement sites were assigned. Within each subset, clonotype counts were normalized to the number of sorted cells before true diversity and Gini coefficients were calculated with the tcR R package. Repertoire sharing was quantified using the overlap coefficient calculated on TCRB nucleotide sequences. Out-of-frame TCRB sequences from naive cells were analyzed to stand in for the pre-selection repertoire. As stored in TCRdb, this immuneACCESS dataset retains in-frame rearrangements with V and J assigned. A fraction of the clones does not appear; measured against another copy, unresolved V genes explain less than half of the discrepancy, and the remainder lacks a known reason. From that table come the V and J calls and clone size; the DNA was used to work out D and trimming. This sample holds a few hundred thousand clones; roughly a fifth were observed only once. Around 0.044% of the sample goes to the ten largest clones.

A single peripheral blood draw of about 116 mL on average was collected from each donor into heparinised tubes. A BD FACSAria II and a panel including CD45RO, CCR7, CD25, CD127, CD95 and CD27 were used to sort naive, central memory, regulatory and stem cell-like memory CD4+ T cells. Every sorted population had a purity above 95%. PBMCs were isolated right away by Lymphoprep density gradient centrifugation and were stained directly, without culture. To minimize batch effects, samples were stained and sorted in pairs, one healthy donor with one patient per experiment. Overall study results and their limits: PCR might favor shorter templates, but patient and control samples were amplified and corrected together, so any skew would affect both groups equally. At VDJ recombination sites, patients with type 1 diabetes made fewer insertions and deleted more nucleotides, a pattern implying thymic rearrangement abnormalities. Because the HLA sub-analyses included only small numbers of individuals, any influence of HLA type on TCRB rearrangement was left unresolved. Sequencing cDNA rather than genomic DNA could over-represent highly expressing activated cells, although activation and CD3 levels did not differ between groups. The naive, central memory and regulatory TCRB repertoires appeared to resemble one another more closely among patients than among healthy donors. A moderate but significant shortening of TCRB CDR3 length was observed in type 1 diabetes patients in all four CD4+ subsets.

This clone was detected only a few times. The target of this receptor is not known. No qualities accompany the bases; no much larger clone lies one base away. The CDR3 contains 14 residues, cysteine and phenylalanine counted. The read is trimmed to its CDR3 DNA, 42 bases read in frame from base 1. Via the germline V gene, CDR1 is KGHSH and CDR2 LQKENI. Trimming removed 2 bases from V and 5 bases from J; the gene matches leave 1 base unexplained. Sequenced sample: naive CD4+ T cells from blood. In light of the paper, this sample's cell subset or site label describes: true naive CD4+ T cells. The chain joins TRBV18 to TRBJ2-2, with 8 bases in between that match TRBD1. The receptor's source is a woman between 18 and 30 years old in good health. For the CDR3, the sequence is CASSPRQGTGELFF. The nucleotide sequence is given as TGTGCCAGCTCACCAAGACAGGGGACCGGGGAGCTGTTTTTT.